This T cell receptor (beta chain) is drawn from a study of blood T cell repertoires in COVID-19. This CDR3 comprises 11 residues. The V and J ends lost 1 base and 15 bases respectively, with 10 bases between them. Authors' processing steps: Reference gene primer amplification in the assay estimated nucleated cell counts. Sequenced by immunoSEQ multiplex PCR; TCRdb stores in-frame clones only, minus some. That table is the source of V, J and clone size, and D and trimming were worked out from the DNA. The data contain roughly 93,000 clones, 75% to 90% of them singletons. This chain connects TRBV12-3 or TRBV12-4 to TRBJ2-1; D remains ambiguous. Sequences were obtained from peripheral blood. The TCR originated in a human donor in a cohort sampled during active COVID-19. CDR3 sequence: CASSLGRLPFF. CDR3 coding DNA: TGTGCCAGCAGTTTAGGCCGTCTACCGTTCTTC.